Shown below are 10 T cell receptor beta chains from a single sample sequenced in a study of blood T cell repertoires in COVID-19. TCRdb's table, derived via immunoSEQ multiplex PCR, lists solely in-frame clones and lacks some. The sample holds about 180,000 clones, 75% to 90% seen once. Sequenced sample: PBMCs or T cells enriched from blood (not recorded which). The receptors shown here come from a man aged 35-49 years who had recovered from COVID-19.

The chain carries TRBV5-8 and TRBJ2-2, with 12 bases that match TRBD2. CDR1 and CDR2 from the germline V gene are SGHTS and YDEGEE. V dropped 4 bases and J dropped 4; count of bases not matched to a gene: 17. CDR3 length equals 20 residues. CDR3 sequence reads: CASSDQRDGGLAGTTGELFF. The CDR3 DNA reads as TGTGCCAGCAGCGATCAACGGGACGGAGGACTAGCGGGGACCACCGGGGAGCTGTTTTTT.

In its sample, this clone was seen a few times. The rearrangement joins TRBV7-9 to TRBJ2-3, with 15 bases aligning to TRBD2. The CDR3 sequence is 16 residues long. The junction had 3 bases not matched to a gene; V was cut back by 5 bases and J by 3 bases. The germline V gene encodes CDR1 SEHNR and CDR2 FQNEAQ (reference sequence). CDR3 sequence: CASSRTSGGATDTQYF. DNA for the CDR3: TGTGCCAGCAGCCGGACTAGCGGGGGGGCAACAGATACGCAGTATTTT.

V and J are TRBV27 and TRBJ2-1; 8 bases align to TRBD2. Germline loops: CDR1 MNHEY, CDR2 SMNVEV (reference sequence). Trimming at V came to 11 bases and at J to 2 bases, leaving 8 bases not matched to a gene. The length of the CDR3 is 14 residues. The CDR3: CAARRGGTYNEQFF. CDR3 bases: TGTGCCGCACGTCGGGGGGGGACCTACAATGAGCAGTTCTTC.

The gene calls are TRBV27 and TRBJ1-6, with unresolved D. This CDR3 comprises 12 residues. Deletions cut 8 bases from V and 8 bases from J, with 10 bases between. Germline loops: CDR1 MNHEY, CDR2 SMNVEV (reference sequence). CDR3: CASGSGDSPLHF. The CDR3 DNA is TGTGCCAGCGGTTCCGGGGATTCACCCCTCCACTTT.

The V call is TRBV18, the J call TRBJ1-4; D not certain. CDR1 and CDR2 from the germline V gene are KGHSH and LQKENI. The CDR3 runs 16 residues. Trimming stripped 6 bases from V and 0 bases from J, with 14 bases between. In DNA form, the CDR3 reads TGTGCCAGCTCCCGGGATCGAGCCGCAACTAATGAAAAACTGTTTTTT. Its translation is CASSRDRAATNEKLFF.

The chain uses TRBV4-1 and TRBJ2-2; D might be TRBD2 (5 bases). Germline V gene sequence: CDR1 MGHRA, CDR2 YSYEKL. V shed 10 bases and J shed 2 bases, with 8 bases lying between them. The CDR3 totals 12 residues. CDR3 DNA: TGCGCCACCCGGGGAAACACCGGGGAGCTGTTTTTT. Encoded protein: CATRGNTGELFF.

This clone was observed once. This chain connects TRBV7-8 to TRBJ1-6; a possible D gene is TRBD1 (5 bases). The germline V gene encodes CDR1 SGHVS and CDR2 FQNEAQ. V lost 5 bases and J lost 8, with 13 bases in between. There are 14 residues in the CDR3. The CDR3 DNA reads TGTGCCAGCAGCCACGGAGGGACGGATTCACCCCTCCACTTT. Its translation: CASSHGGTDSPLHF.

This clone appeared a single time. The V call is TRBV3-1 (or the pseudogene TRBV3-2), the J call TRBJ2-7; TRBD2 is a possible D gene (6 bases). The CDR3 extends over 14 amino acids. The germline gives CDR1 LGHDT, CDR2 YNNKEL (reference sequence). Trimming removed 0 bases at V and 3 bases at J, with 9 bases between. Written as DNA, the CDR3 is TGTGCCAGCAGCCAAGATCGGGACTTCTACGAGCAGTACTTC. The encoded protein is CASSQDRDFYEQYF.

This clone has just a few counts. The chain has TRBV28 and TRBJ2-7; possible D gene TRBD2, 5 bases. Trimming removed 1 base from V and 1 base from J, with 20 bases in between. The CDR3 extends over 18 amino acids. Germline assignment: CDR1 MDHEN and CDR2 SYDVKM. The CDR3 bases are TGTGCCAGCAGTTTATTCTCCTTGGAGGTGGAGAGGTCCTACGAGCAGTACTTC. Its protein is CASSLFSLEVERSYEQYF.

This chain links TRBV11-3 with TRBJ1-2; D gene unclear. Germline CDR1 SGHNT, CDR2 YENEEA. This CDR3 contains 13 residues. Trimming shortened V by 1 base and J by 2 bases, and 5 bases separated the two germline ends. CDR3 DNA: TGTGCCAGCAGCTTAGGCAGAAACTATGGCTACACCTTC. Encoded protein: CASSLGRNYGYTF.